Below are 6 T cell receptor beta chains sequenced from a single sample in a study of T-cell reconstitution after alpha-beta-depleted transplantation in children. A TCRbeta library incorporating unique molecular identifiers was prepared. TCRdb recomputed calls from the PCR reads with MiXCR, one row per CDR3 protein. There are some 250,000 distinct CDR3 sequences in the sample; around 13% occur only once, and over 2% lies in the top ten. The sample was PBMCs from the stem cell graft donor, taken from the stem cell graft. The origin of the receptors is a human donor who donated a stem cell graft to a child with acute lymphoblastic leukemia.

In its sample, this clonotype was seen many times. The chain links TRBV6-5 to TRBJ1-5; TRBD1 matches at 9 bases. CDR1 and CDR2 (germline): MNHEY, SVGAGI. Losses at the gene ends were 5 bases for V and 10 bases for J; bases not matched to a gene: 6. The CDR3 is made up of 13 amino acids. CDR3 sequence (DNA): TGTGCCAGCAGTCCGGGACAGGGACTTCCCCAGCATTTT. Translation gives CASSPGQGLPQHF.

A remark on this clonotype: A clone one base away is much larger, so this may be a read error. This chain joins TRBV29-1 and TRBJ2-7; D is possibly TRBD2 (5 bases). The ends were cut back, 1 base at V and 9 bases at J, with 13 bases in the middle. CDR1 is SQVTM and CDR2 is ANQGSEA in the germline V gene. This CDR3 is 12 amino acids long. The chain's CDR3 is CSVEGPDLVQYF. Written as DNA, the CDR3 is TGCAGCGTTGAAGGACCGGACTTGGTGCAGTACTTC.

This clonotype was picked up a small number of times. V and J are TRBV24-1 and TRBJ1-3; D perhaps matches TRBD1 (6 bases). V lost 3 bases and J lost 0, with 11 bases in between. CDR1 is KGHDR and CDR2 is SFDVKD in the germline V gene. The CDR3 runs 16 residues. In nucleotides, the CDR3 is TGTGCCACCAGTGATCCTCGGACAGCCTCTGGAAACACCATATATTTT. This translates into CATSDPRTASGNTIYF.

This rearrangement joins TRBV9 to TRBJ1-5; D ambiguous. Germline-derived CDR1 and CDR2 are SGDLS and YYNGEE. Trimming took 0 bases from V and 6 from J, leaving 7 bases between them. CDR3 size: 13 residues. CDR3 protein: CASSVDGSQPQHF. CDR3 nucleotides: TGTGCCAGCAGCGTAGATGGGTCTCAGCCCCAGCATTTT.

At least ten counts were recorded for this clonotype. V gene TRBV7-2 combines with J gene TRBJ2-4, with D tentatively TRBD2 (5 bases). CDR3 length: 13 amino acids. The ends were cut back, 8 bases at V and 5 bases at J, with 13 bases in the middle. Looked up from germline, CDR1 is SGHTA and CDR2 is FQGNSA. CDR3: CASDGGNQNIQYF. The DNA for the CDR3 is TGTGCCAGCGACGGAGGAAACCAAAACATTCAGTACTTC.

This clonotype was seen many times. The rearrangement uses TRBV5-4 and TRBJ2-7, with D possibly matching TRBD1 (6 bases). The CDR3 is made up of 14 amino acids. V was clipped by 3 bases and J by 3 bases, with 13 bases between them. Germline values: CDR1 SGHNT, CDR2 YYREEE (reference sequence). The CDR3 bases are TGTGCCAGCAGCTATCCCGGGACAAACTACGAGCAGTACTTC. This gives the protein CASSYPGTNYEQYF.